Sequencing of this T cell receptor beta chain was carried out in a study of identical twins. This clonotype was found many times. TCRdb processed the 5' RACE reads anew with MiXCR; each CDR3 protein has one entry. Among about 210,000 distinct CDR3 sequences listed, less than 10% were seen once. Trimming removed 0 bases at V and 1 base at J, with 7 bases between. The CDR3 is 14 amino acids. Germline CDR1 is DFQATT and CDR2 is SNEGSKA (reference sequence). The origin of this receptor is a woman between 18 and 29 years old in good health. The gene calls are TRBV20-1 and TRBJ1-5; D gene uncertain. What was sequenced was memory (CD45RO+) T cells sorted from blood. CDR3 region: CSAREGSSNQPQHF. CDR3 DNA: TGCAGTGCTAGAGAGGGTTCAAGCAATCAGCCCCAGCATTTT.